Shown below are 5 T cell receptor beta chains from a single sample sequenced in a study of liver allograft versus peripheral blood T cells. Background on the study: Peripheral blood of the recipients supplied T cell receptor repertoires that were compared with those in transplanted livers.

TCRdb itself ran the reads through MiXCR, one entry per CDR3 protein. Here the sample spans over 10,000 distinct CDR3 sequences, about 18% being singletons. The receptors derive from a human patient who had a liver transplant. Some T cells may trace back to the graft donor.

The chain has TRBV20-1 and TRBJ2-5; 8 bases match TRBD1. After removal of 7 bases from V and 6 bases from J, the junction contained 10 bases not matched to a gene. This CDR3 has 13 amino acids. Germline CDR1 reads DFQATT; CDR2 reads SNEGSKA (reference sequence). DNA for the CDR3: TGCAGTGTCCCAGGACAGGGTCAAAAGACCCAGTACTTC. This encodes CSVPGQGQKTQYF.

The chain is built from TRBV9 and TRBJ2-7; 13 positions match TRBD2. The CDR3 length is 15 residues. After removal of 4 bases from V and 5 bases from J, the junction contained 6 bases not matched to a gene. CDR1 is SGDLS, CDR2 YYNGEE, per germline. Here the CDR3 reads CASSNGLAGAHEQYF. The CDR3, as DNA: TGTGCCAGCAGCAACGGACTAGCGGGAGCCCACGAGCAGTACTTC.

The rearrangement joins TRBV18 to TRBJ1-5; tentatively, D is TRBD1 (6 bases). CDR3 length: 15 amino acids. Germline lookup yields CDR1 KGHSH and CDR2 LQKENI. V dropped 2 bases and J dropped 4 bases, with 12 bases sitting between them. The CDR3 protein is CASSPSTGRNQPQHF. CDR3 nucleotides: TGTGCCAGCTCACCATCGACAGGCAGGAATCAGCCCCAGCATTTT.

In this sample, this clonotype is medium-sized (0.01 to 0.1%). The chain has TRBV10-3 and TRBJ1-2, with a possible D match to TRBD1 (6 bases). The CDR3 sequence is 14 residues long. V lost 5 bases to trimming and J lost 6 bases, with 16 bases between them. The germline V gene encodes CDR1 ENHRY and CDR2 SYGVKD. The CDR3 DNA reads as TGTGCCATCAGTTCATCAGGGGATACCCATGGCTACACCTTC. It codes for CAISSSGDTHGYTF.

By frequency in the sample, this clonotype is medium-sized. J is TRBJ2-3 and V is TRBV29-1; D call uncertain. Germline-derived CDR1 and CDR2 are SQVTM and ANQGSEA. The CDR3 sequence is 13 residues long. V was cut by 1 base and J by 0 bases, with 5 bases left in between. The CDR3 loop is CSVEGPSTDTQYF. The CDR3, as DNA: TGCAGCGTTGAAGGCCCAAGCACAGATACGCAGTATTTT.